This section outlines one TCR beta chain sequence together with its context. CDR1 and CDR2 from the germline V gene are LNHDA and SQIVND (reference sequence). This CDR3 spans 14 amino acids. J was trimmed by 3 bases and V by 10 bases; bases with no gene match: 9. The data derive from a study of shared clonotypes between healthy human individuals. Here immunoSEQ multiplex PCR was the method, and the copy in TCRdb shows in-frame clones only, minus some. The profile shows 2,500,000 or so clones, 85% to 95% of them singletons. The receptor's source is a man younger than 35 in good health. Some clones in this sample may be carry-over from other donors' samples. The source material was naive CD4+ T cells from PBMCs. Noted subset: CD45RA+ positively selected. V gene TRBV19 combines with J gene TRBJ2-7; 10 bases line up with TRBD1. Here the CDR3 reads CATLPGQGLYEQYF. CDR3 sequence (DNA): TGTGCCACTCTACCGGGACAGGGGCTCTACGAGCAGTACTTC.